The next 19 T cell receptor beta chains were all read from a single sample in a study of OX40 agonist ivuxolimab in advanced cancers. Receptor amplification or capture employed the immunoSEQ multiplex PCR assay. The immuneACCESS repertoire file appears here via TCRdb, limited to in-frame rearrangements. These files lack a portion of the clones; in checked studies, under half of the deficit traces to unresolved V genes, and the cause of the others is not known. This sample is represented by roughly 15,000 clones; roughly 89% of them were singletons. Of the sample, roughly 70% falls within the top ten clones. Here the sequenced sample was CD4+ or CD8+ T cells sorted from blood, taken in a trial of the OX40 agonist ivuxolimab. Receptors were obtained from an adult with an advanced solid tumor such as melanoma, head and neck, liver or kidney cancer.

The chain uses TRBV6-5 and TRBJ1-4, with D hard to call. V lost 0 bases to trimming and J lost 3 bases, with 11 bases between them. The CDR3 has 16 amino acids. The germline V gene encodes CDR1 MNHEY and CDR2 SVGAGI. Written as DNA, the CDR3 is TGTGCCAGCAGTTACTCATTGGGTGGCTCTAATGAAAAACTGTTTTTT. Protein product: CASSYSLGGSNEKLFF.

The chain couples TRBV7-9 to TRBJ1-2; D gene ambiguous. Germline lookup yields CDR1 SEHNR and CDR2 FQNEAQ (reference sequence). The CDR3 has 13 residues. V lost 1 base and J lost 8, with 11 bases in between. The CDR3 DNA is TGTGCCAGCAGCTTAGGCACTCGTCTGGGCTACACCTTC. This encodes CASSLGTRLGYTF.

This chain connects TRBV9 to TRBJ1-1; possibly TRBD1 for D (5 bases). V was pared by 4 bases and J by 1 base, with 8 bases between. The germline gives CDR1 SGDLS, CDR2 YYNGEE. CDR3 length: 13 amino acids. CDR3: CASSPTGNTEAFF. As DNA, the CDR3 is TGTGCCAGCAGCCCAACAGGGAACACTGAAGCTTTCTTT.

This chain links TRBV9 with TRBJ2-2; the D call may be TRBD1 or TRBD2 (5 bases each). CDR3 length equals 19 residues. Germline loops: CDR1 SGDLS, CDR2 YYNGEE. V lost 4 bases and J lost 6, with 28 bases in between. CDR3 DNA sequence: TGTGCCAGCAGCCCCTCAAGATGGGACCCATCAGGGTACGCCGGGGAGCTGTTTTTT. It translates to CASSPSRWDPSGYAGELFF.

The chain has TRBV5-6 and TRBJ2-6; weak D call: TRBD1 (6 bases). From germline, CDR1 is SGHDT and CDR2 YYEEEE. The V and J ends lost 4 bases and 2 bases respectively, with 7 bases between them. CDR3 size: 14 residues. The chain's CDR3 is CASSPGAGANVLTF. The CDR3 DNA sequence: TGTGCCAGCAGCCCAGGGGCTGGGGCCAACGTCCTGACTTTC.

CDR3 sequence reads: CASSLLAGAEDKNIQYF. CDR3 DNA sequence: TGTGCCAGCAGCTTACTAGCGGGAGCGGAGGACAAAAACATTCAGTACTTC. V gene TRBV7-9 combines with J gene TRBJ2-4, with TRBD2 matching 10 bases. The V segment lost 2 bases and the J segment 3 bases; nucleotides outside the gene matches: 7. CDR3 length: 17 amino acids. Germline CDR1 reads SEHNR; CDR2 reads FQNEAQ (reference sequence).

The CDR3 loop reads CASSFSKGGYEQYF. CDR3 DNA: TGTGCCAGCAGCTTCTCCAAGGGGGGCTACGAGCAGTACTTC. The rearrangement uses TRBV11-2 and TRBJ2-7; either TRBD1 or TRBD2 may supply D (6 bases each). CDR1 and CDR2 (germline): SGHAT, FQNNGV. Trimming left V 3 bases short and J 3 bases short, with 12 bases between. This CDR3 is built from 14 residues. The full variable domain, completed using reference TRBV11-2 and TRBJ2-7, is EAGVAQSPRYKIIEKRQSVAFWCNPISGHATLYWYQQILGQGPKLLIQFQNNGVVDDSQLPKDRFSAERLKGVDSTLKIQPAKLEDSAVYLCASSFSKGGYEQYFGPGTRLTVT.

The chain carries TRBV25-1 and TRBJ1-1; 9 nucleotides line up with TRBD1. Germline CDR1 reads MGHDK; CDR2 reads SYGVNS. This CDR3 has 12 amino acids. Losses at the gene ends were 2 bases for V and 12 bases for J; bases not matched to a gene: 4. The CDR3 sequence: CASSERDRETFF. The CDR3 DNA sequence: TGTGCCAGCAGTGAAAGGGACAGGGAAACTTTCTTT.

In this sample, this clone turned up once. The J gene is TRBJ1-2, the V gene TRBV18, with 8 bases that match TRBD1. Germline assignment: CDR1 KGHSH and CDR2 LQKENI. CDR3 length: 16 residues. With V trimmed by 5 bases and J by 2 bases, 10 bases remained unmatched. The CDR3 loop is CASSSTGTGRNYGYTF. The CDR3 DNA is TGTGCCAGCTCATCAACCGGGACAGGAAGAAACTATGGCTACACCTTC.

The rearrangement uses TRBV7-2 and TRBJ2-3; tentative D call: TRBD2 (5 bases). The CDR3 contains 15 residues. From germline, CDR1 is SGHTA and CDR2 FQGNSA. The V gene lost 7 bases and the J gene lost 0 bases, with 14 bases spanning the gap. CDR3 protein: CASNLHGESTDTQYF. In DNA, the CDR3 is TGTGCCAGCAACCTTCACGGGGAGAGCACAGATACGCAGTATTTT. Drawing the rest from reference TRBV7-2 and TRBJ2-3, the complete variable domain is GAGVSQSPSNKVTEKGKDVELRCDPISGHTALYWYRQSLGQGLEFLIYFQGNSAPDKSGLPSDRFSAERTGGSVSTLTIQRTQQEDSAVYLCASNLHGESTDTQYFGPGTRLTVL.

The chain recombines TRBV7-9 with TRBJ2-1, with D uncertain. The V end was cut by 2 bases, the J end by 6 bases, with 8 bases between. Germline V gives CDR1 SEHNR, CDR2 FQNEAQ (reference sequence). This CDR3 is 13 amino acids long. The CDR3 reads CASSLSGRNEQFF. The CDR3 nucleotides read TGTGCCAGCAGCTTATCTGGGCGCAATGAGCAGTTCTTC.

This chain joins TRBV10-2 and TRBJ1-1; D gene unclear. CDR3 length equals 13 residues. CDR1 is WSHSY, CDR2 SAAADI, per germline. The V end lost 4 bases, the J end lost 8 bases, and 14 bases lay between the germline ends. This CDR3 is CASSVQEFLEAFF. CDR3 DNA: TGCGCCAGCAGTGTCCAGGAGTTCTTGGAAGCTTTCTTT.

The count of this clone is one. The J gene is TRBJ2-6, the V gene TRBV27; the match to TRBD2 covers 10 bases. Trimming removed 7 bases from V and 5 bases from J; junction bases left unmatched: 17. The CDR3 totals 19 residues. Germline V gene data show CDR1 as MNHEY and CDR2 as SMNVEV (reference sequence). The CDR3 protein is CASTLRGVSGGYRANVLTF. The CDR3 DNA follows: TGTGCCAGCACCCTCAGGGGTGTTAGCGGGGGGTATCGGGCCAACGTCCTGACTTTC.

V gene TRBV2 combines with J gene TRBJ2-3, with 12 bases aligning to TRBD2. This CDR3 has 17 residues. The germline CDR1 and CDR2 sequences are SNHLY and FYNNEI. V was pared by 5 bases and J by 3 bases, with 9 bases of the junction left unmatched. CDR3 DNA sequence: TGTGCCAGCAGTTCCCTCTCTAGCGGGAGGGTTACAGATACGCAGTATTTT. Translated, it gives CASSSLSSGRVTDTQYF.

V gene TRBV4-1 combines with J gene TRBJ2-1; 8 positions match TRBD2. The CDR3 has 12 residues. Germline V CDR1 and CDR2: MGHRA, YSYEKL. V trimming: 3 bases; J trimming: 10 bases; junction bases outside the gene matches: 2. This chain's CDR3 is CASSHPGGEQFF. The CDR3 coding sequence is TGCGCCAGCAGCCACCCGGGGGGGGAGCAGTTCTTC.

The chain has TRBV2 and TRBJ1-4; D gene unclear. V shed 6 bases and J shed 2 bases, with 7 bases lying between them. Germline V gene sequence: CDR1 SNHLY, CDR2 FYNNEI. The CDR3 has 13 amino acids. Written as DNA, the CDR3 is TGTGCCAGCAGGGATTTCACTAATGAAAAACTGTTTTTT. Its translation is CASRDFTNEKLFF.

J is TRBJ1-1 and V is TRBV6-1; 9 nucleotides align to TRBD1. The CDR3 is made up of 17 amino acids. V was clipped by 0 bases and J by 6 bases; unmatched bases: 11. Germline V gene sequence: CDR1 MNHNS, CDR2 SASEGT. CDR3 coding DNA: TGTGCCAGCAGTGAAGCTCCCCCACAGGGGGCGCGCTCTGAAGCTTTCTTT. Translated: CASSEAPPQGARSEAFF.

The chain employs TRBV4-1 and TRBJ2-3; D is unresolved. There are 12 residues in the CDR3. Trimming removed 4 bases from V and 1 base from J, with 3 bases in between. The germline V gene encodes CDR1 MGHRA and CDR2 YSYEKL. CDR3 nucleotides: TGCGCCAGCAGCCCCCGCACAGATACGCAGTATTTT. Its translation: CASSPRTDTQYF.

This clone was counted a single time. This chain joins TRBV10-2 and TRBJ2-3; 8 bases align to TRBD1. Trimming cost V 9 bases and J 8 bases; bases outside gene matches: 16. The CDR3 is 15 residues long. CDR1 is WSHSY, CDR2 SAAADI, per germline. The CDR3 DNA reads TGCGCCAGTCTAGACAGGGGAAATTGGGTTGCTACGCAGTATTTT. This translates into CASLDRGNWVATQYF.